One and the same sample provided the 25 T cell receptor beta chains below, sequenced in a study of CD8+ T cells in alopecia areata. In each case, RNA was isolated and then reverse transcribed into cDNA as the sequencing template. The assay was immunoSEQ multiplex PCR, and TCRdb's table has in-frame clones only and misses some. The data contain about 180,000 clones, 40% to 55% of them singletons. Treatment noted: oral pan-JAK inhibitor, 5-10 mg twice daily. The starting material was CD8+ T cells sorted from blood, obtained around week 54, from a patient treated with tofacitinib. The origin of the receptors is a human donor with alopecia areata.

V gene TRBV6-5 combines with J gene TRBJ2-7; D gene unclear. The V gene's germline CDR1 is MNHEY and CDR2 SVGAGI. CDR3 length: 14 amino acids. V lost 2 bases and J lost 6, with 14 bases in between. The CDR3 nucleotides read TGTGCCAGCAGTTACCCTTGGACCGCCAGCGAGCAGTACTTC. Protein product: CASSYPWTASEQYF.

The chain is built from TRBV2 and TRBJ1-5, with unresolved D. V was shortened by 0 bases and J by 2 bases, with 8 bases between the two germline ends. The CDR3 totals 15 residues. The germline CDR1 and CDR2 sequences are SNHLY and FYNNEI. CDR3 sequence reads: CASSEALWGNQPQHF. For the CDR3, the DNA is TGTGCCAGCAGTGAAGCGCTGTGGGGCAATCAGCCCCAGCATTTT.

Only one count was recorded for this clone. The V gene is TRBV2, the J gene TRBJ2-1, with 13 bases that match TRBD2. This CDR3 has 14 amino acids. Trimming cost V 8 bases and J 6 bases; bases outside gene matches: 4. In germline, CDR1 is SNHLY, CDR2 FYNNEI. Here the CDR3 reads CASLLAGGPNEQFF. In DNA, the CDR3 is TGTGCCAGCCTACTAGCGGGGGGGCCCAATGAGCAGTTCTTC.

This chain links TRBV13 with TRBJ2-7; TRBD1 agrees at 11 bases. The CDR3 sequence is 15 residues long. Germline values: CDR1 PRHDT, CDR2 FYEKMQ (reference sequence). V was clipped by 5 bases and J by 2 bases; unmatched bases: 5. DNA for the CDR3: TGTGCCAGCAGCAGGCCGGGACAGGGGGCCTACGAGCAGTACTTC. Its translation is CASSRPGQGAYEQYF.

This chain joins TRBV4-2 and TRBJ1-6, with no clear D. Germline CDR1 and CDR2: LGHNA and YNFKEQ. The CDR3 spans 17 residues. V dropped 0 bases and J dropped 8 bases, with 17 bases sitting between them. The CDR3 sequence: CASSQEGGQEGYSPLHF. Written as DNA, the CDR3 is TGTGCCAGCAGCCAAGAAGGAGGCCAGGAAGGTTATTCACCCCTCCACTTT.

CDR3 nucleotides: TGTGCCAGCAGTGAAGCGGCAGGGAGCTCCTACGAGCAGTACTTC. It translates to CASSEAAGSSYEQYF. The chain carries TRBV6-1 and TRBJ2-7; D is tentatively TRBD1 or TRBD2 (5 bases each). This CDR3 has 15 residues. V was shortened by 0 bases and J by 0 bases, with 9 bases between the two germline ends. The germline gives CDR1 MNHNS, CDR2 SASEGT.

This clone was recorded a few times. This chain uses TRBV13 with TRBJ1-6; unclear D gene. The CDR3 is 13 residues long. Germline V gene sequence: CDR1 PRHDT, CDR2 FYEKMQ (reference sequence). Trimming shortened V by 0 bases and J by 8 bases, and 5 bases separated the two germline ends. The CDR3 loop is CASSLGPYSPLHF. CDR3 nucleotides: TGTGCCAGCAGCTTAGGCCCGTATTCACCCCTCCACTTT.

The chain employs TRBV13 and TRBJ2-3; maybe TRBD1 (6 bases). The germline CDR1 and CDR2 sequences are PRHDT and FYEKMQ (reference sequence). V was trimmed by 4 bases and J by 5 bases, leaving 19 bases between them. This CDR3 comprises 16 residues. The CDR3 nucleotides are TGTGCCAGCAGCTCTCCCAGTGGGCAGGGGATAGATACGCAGTATTTT. Encoded protein: CASSSPSGQGIDTQYF.

This chain uses TRBV29-1 with TRBJ2-1; D remains ambiguous. CDR3 size: 11 residues. Germline V gene data show CDR1 as SQVTM and CDR2 as ANQGSEA. Trimming took off 4 bases at V and 7 bases at J, with 8 bases between the two ends. CDR3 coding DNA: TGCAGCGTTGGATCGGGTAATGAGCAGTTCTTC. Its protein is CSVGSGNEQFF.

The CDR3: CASSLGTGSYEQYF. CDR3 in DNA: TGTGCCAGCAGCTTAGGTACAGGGAGCTACGAGCAGTACTTC. The chain carries TRBV7-6 and TRBJ2-7, with D possibly TRBD1 on 6 matching bases. The V gene's germline CDR1 is SGHVS and CDR2 FNYEAQ. V was trimmed by 1 base and J by 3 bases, leaving 10 bases between them. This CDR3 has 14 amino acids. The whole variable domain, remainder taken from reference TRBV7-6 and TRBJ2-7, is GAGVSQSPRYKVTKRGQDVALRCDPISGHVSLYWYRQALGQGPEFLTYFNYEAQQDKSGLPNDRFSAERPEGSISTLTIQRTEQRDSAMYRCASSLGTGSYEQYFGPGTRLTVT.

This clone was seen a few times. The chain recombines TRBV13 with TRBJ2-7, with D possibly TRBD2 on 5 matching bases. Germline-derived CDR1 and CDR2 are PRHDT and FYEKMQ (reference sequence). V gave up 1 base and J gave up 2 bases, with 9 bases separating them. The CDR3 totals 14 residues. The CDR3 coding sequence is TGTGCCAGCAGCTTAGCGGCGGGTCCCTACGAGCAGTACTTC. This sequence encodes CASSLAAGPYEQYF.

Only a few counts were recorded for this clone. The V call is TRBV9, the J call TRBJ2-7, with a tentative D call TRBD1 (6 bases). The germline gives CDR1 SGDLS, CDR2 YYNGEE. The V end was cut by 5 bases, the J end by 3 bases, with 15 bases between. The CDR3 has 14 residues. The DNA of the CDR3 is TGTGCCAGCAGTTTATCCACAGGGTTCTACGAGCAGTACTTC. It is translated as CASSLSTGFYEQYF.

The chain couples TRBV7-9 to TRBJ2-7; D is uncertain. The germline V gene encodes CDR1 SEHNR and CDR2 FQNEAQ (reference sequence). V lost 7 bases, J lost 5 bases, and 15 bases lay in between. The CDR3 is 13 amino acids. For the CDR3, the DNA is TGTGCCAGCACCTCGGGCATTCGCGACGAGCAGTACTTC. Translated: CASTSGIRDEQYF.

The CDR3 DNA is TGTGCCTGGACCAGGGTTCACACAGATACGCAGTATTTT. It codes for CAWTRVHTDTQYF. The chain recombines TRBV30 with TRBJ2-3; the D gene is possibly TRBD1 (5 bases). The germline CDR1 and CDR2 sequences are GTSNPN and SVGIG (reference sequence). The length of the CDR3 is 13 residues. The V gene lost 4 bases and the J gene lost 2 bases, with 10 bases spanning the gap.

This clone was seen only a few times. The chain joins TRBV7-9 to TRBJ2-5; D is ambiguous. CDR1 SEHNR and CDR2 FQNEAQ come from the germline V gene (reference sequence). The CDR3 length is 13 residues. The V end was cut by 1 base, the J end by 5 bases, with 8 bases between. CDR3 nucleotide sequence: TGTGCCAGCAGCTTAGTGGTAGAGGAGACCCAGTACTTC. Amino acids: CASSLVVEETQYF.

The J gene is TRBJ2-3, the V gene TRBV4-3; D unresolved. The CDR3 has 14 residues. Between the trimmed V and J ends, which lost 0 bases and 5 bases, there was a span of 9 bases. CDR1 and CDR2 from the germline V gene are LGHNA and YSLEER. The CDR3 nucleotides are TGCGCCAGCAGCCAAGAGGTCGTGGAAGATACGCAGTATTTT. Its protein is CASSQEVVEDTQYF.

A remark on this clone: Other nucleotide sequences from this sample produce the same CDR3. This chain links TRBV27 with TRBJ1-5, with 8 bases aligning to TRBD1. Looked up from germline, CDR1 is MNHEY and CDR2 is SMNVEV (reference sequence). V was clipped by 6 bases and J by 1 base; unmatched bases: 2. The CDR3 is 14 amino acids. The DNA for the CDR3 is TGTGCCAGCAGAACAGGGGGGAGCAATCAGCCCCAGCATTTT. Encoded protein: CASRTGGSNQPQHF.

This clone was counted between two and nine times. The chain has TRBV10-3 and TRBJ1-4, with 7 bases lining up with TRBD1. Germline trimming cut 3 bases from V and 7 bases from J; bases unmatched to any gene: 8. The CDR3 covers 15 residues. The germline V gene encodes CDR1 ENHRY and CDR2 SYGVKD. CDR3 DNA sequence: TGTGCCATCAGTGATCCGGCCAGGGGGGGTGAAAAACTGTTTTTT. Encoded protein: CAISDPARGGEKLFF.

A word on this clone: This CDR3 is also generated by other DNA sequences in the sample. The chain joins TRBV18 to TRBJ2-5; D is perhaps TRBD1 (5 bases). CDR1 and CDR2 from the germline V gene are KGHSH and LQKENI. V was pared by 3 bases and J by 4 bases, with 9 bases between. This CDR3 spans 13 amino acids. The CDR3 is CASSPGQGETQYF. The CDR3 DNA follows: TGTGCCAGCTCACCGGGGCAGGGAGAGACCCAGTACTTC. Combining the CDR3 with reference TRBV18 and TRBJ2-5 gives the whole variable domain NAGVMQNPRHLVRRRGQEARLRCSPMKGHSHVYWYRQLPEEGLKFMVYLQKENIIDESGMPKERFSAEFPKEGPSILRIQQVVRGDSAAYFCASSPGQGETQYFGPGTRLLVL.

This clone was seen a handful of times. V usage is TRBV4-2 and J usage is TRBJ1-5, with D maybe TRBD1 (5 bases). This CDR3 contains 17 residues. The germline gives CDR1 LGHNA, CDR2 YNFKEQ. The V and J ends lost 2 bases and 4 bases respectively, with 18 bases between them. The chain's CDR3 is CASSQPGGAGDNQPQHF. As DNA, the CDR3 is TGTGCCAGCAGCCAACCTGGTGGGGCAGGCGATAATCAGCCCCAGCATTTT.

The chain employs TRBV9 and TRBJ2-1; 13 bases are a match to TRBD2. The CDR3 extends over 18 amino acids. Germline V gives CDR1 SGDLS, CDR2 YYNGEE. The J segment lost 4 bases and the V segment lost 4 bases, leaving 11 bases of the junction unmatched. CDR3 protein: CASSSGTSGAPGYNEQFF. The CDR3 DNA is TGTGCCAGCAGCTCCGGGACTAGCGGGGCCCCGGGGTACAATGAGCAGTTCTTC.

This clone was seen more than once but under ten times. The V and J genes are TRBV7-2 and TRBJ2-7, with 8 bases lining up with TRBD2. Trimming removed 5 bases from V and 3 bases from J; junction bases left unmatched: 12. CDR1 and CDR2 from the germline V gene are SGHTA and FQGNSA. This CDR3 spans 16 amino acids. The CDR3 is CASSPRGGSRGYEQYF. Written as DNA, the CDR3 is TGTGCCAGCAGCCCCCGGGGGGGTTCGCGAGGCTACGAGCAGTACTTC.

The chain combines TRBV11-2 with TRBJ2-5; weak D call: TRBD1 (6 bases). This CDR3 spans 14 amino acids. Germline V gene lookup returns CDR1 SGHAT and CDR2 FQNNGV. V was pared by 2 bases and J by 5 bases, with 12 bases between. Written as DNA, the CDR3 is TGTGCCAGCAGCTTATACAGGGTCGGGGAGACCCAGTACTTC. The encoded protein is CASSLYRVGETQYF.

J is TRBJ1-5 and V is TRBV2; no definite D call. V was clipped by 2 bases and J by 0 bases, with 8 bases between them. This CDR3 region has 15 residues. The germline V gene has CDR1 SNHLY and CDR2 FYNNEI. The CDR3 sequence: CASSEWLASNQPQHF. The CDR3 DNA reads TGTGCCAGCAGTGAATGGCTGGCTAGCAATCAGCCCCAGCATTTT.

This sequence joins TRBV20-1 and TRBJ1-1; D is possibly TRBD1 (5 bases). CDR1 is DFQATT and CDR2 is SNEGSKA in the germline V gene (reference sequence). V dropped 8 bases and J dropped 6 bases, with 13 bases sitting between them. The CDR3 has 11 residues. The CDR3: CSTDPGAEAFF. In DNA, the CDR3 is TGCAGTACCGACCCGGGGGCTGAAGCTTTCTTT.